This TCR beta chain originates from a study of molecular identifiers for immune sequencing clone quantification. As for this clonotype: A read error is possible here, since a much larger clone lies one base away.

V was trimmed by 5 bases and J by 1 base, leaving 17 bases between them. CDR1 and CDR2 from the germline V gene are MDHEN and SYDVKM. The CDR3 is 16 amino acids. TCR libraries were built in bulk with a published protocol and specific TCR primers. TCRdb reprocessed the PCR reads via MiXCR and lists one record per CDR3 protein. Here the sample spans 300,000 to 350,000 distinct CDR3 sequences, about a fifth being singletons. The V and J genes are TRBV28 and TRBJ1-1; D is uncertain. The sequenced sample was naive CD8+ T cells from blood, with Jurkat cell RNA spiked in. Specified subset: FACS-sorted CD8+CD4-CCR7+CD45RA+ naive T cells. This clonotype was sampled from a human donor in good health. Some libraries in this study had Jurkat cell RNA spiked in. Here the CDR3 DNA reads TGTGCCAGCAGTCTTATTGGTGCGAGGTCGAACACTGAAGCTTTCTTT. It is translated as CASSLIGARSNTEAFF.